This TCR beta chain originates from a study of shared clonotypes between healthy human individuals. Across the study: CD4 naive and CD4 memory each took three plates per donor, while CD8 naive took two and CD8 memory one.

Sequenced by immunoSEQ multiplex PCR; TCRdb stores in-frame clones only, minus some. The sample records about 1 million clones, approximately 76% being singletons. Every donor was a Caucasian adult from Nashville, Tennessee. Specimen: memory CD4+ T cells sorted from blood. Subset indicated: CD45RA-negative fraction. The clonotype originates from a man aged 18 to 35 in good health.

This CDR3 reads CASSLGYGSYEQYF. The CDR3 bases are TGTGCCAGTAGTTTGGGGTACGGGTCCTACGAGCAGTACTTC. The chain has TRBV19 and TRBJ2-7, with D unresolved. This CDR3 comprises 14 residues. CDR1 and CDR2 (germline): LNHDA, SQIVND (reference sequence). Trimming removed 5 bases at V and 1 base at J, with 12 bases between.